This passage covers 16 T cell receptor beta chains from one sample sequenced in a study of cytomegalovirus exposure and HLA in healthy donors (dated by TCRdb to 2017 to 2019). Library preparation was by the immunoSEQ multiplex PCR assay. For the multiplex PCR, a mixture combining 60 forward primers for TCR Vbeta segments and 13 reverse primers for TCR Jbeta segments was used. Not all clones reach the TCRdb copy of this immuneACCESS table, which keeps in-frame sequences only. Checked studies attribute under half of the gap to unresolved V genes and leave the rest unexplained. The sample's clone listing holds around 110,000 clones. Roughly 6.6% of the sample rests with the top ten. The sequencing sample was made of PBMCs. These receptors all come from a man aged 40-49 years in good health and CMV-seropositive.

The V gene is TRBV4-2, the J gene TRBJ1-5; D is ambiguous. CDR1 LGHNA and CDR2 YNFKEQ come from the germline V gene. Trimming stripped 4 bases from V and 6 bases from J, with 16 bases between. The CDR3 length is 15 residues. The CDR3: CASSPAGTVGQPQHF. The CDR3 DNA reads TGTGCCAGCAGCCCAGCCGGCACAGTGGGTCAGCCCCAGCATTTT.

The V and J genes are TRBV28 and TRBJ2-7; 8 bases are shared with TRBD1. Trimming removed 6 bases from V and 6 bases from J; junction bases left unmatched: 13. This CDR3 comprises 15 residues. The germline V gene has CDR1 MDHEN and CDR2 SYDVKM. DNA of the CDR3: TGTGCCAGCAGACCCCTGACAGGGGTTAATAGCGAGCAGTACTTC. It encodes CASRPLTGVNSEQYF.

The CDR3 sequence is CASSSQEGNTEAFF. The CDR3 region has the DNA TGTGCCAGCAGTAGCCAGGAGGGGAACACTGAAGCTTTCTTT. V is TRBV27 and J is TRBJ1-1; D gene uncertain. CDR3 length equals 14 residues. The V end lost 5 bases, the J end lost 1 base, and 11 bases lay between the germline ends. From germline, CDR1 is MNHEY and CDR2 SMNVEV (reference sequence).

This chain joins TRBV4-1 and TRBJ1-2, with D unclear. V lost 3 bases and J lost 8, with 19 bases in between. CDR1 is MGHRA and CDR2 is YSYEKL in the germline V gene. The CDR3 loop spans 15 amino acids. The CDR3 DNA is TGCGCCAGCAGCCAGGCGGGAGCGGGCAAAGTGGGCTACACCTTC. Its translation is CASSQAGAGKVGYTF.

The gene calls are TRBV4-2 and TRBJ2-7; no reliable D call. The CDR3 contains 13 residues. Germline V lookup: CDR1 LGHNA, CDR2 YNFKEQ. V was cut by 3 bases and J by 0 bases, with 6 bases left in between. The CDR3 DNA sequence: TGTGCCAGCAGCCACTCGAGCTCCTACGAGCAGTACTTC. Protein: CASSHSSSYEQYF.

V is TRBV28 and J is TRBJ1-1, with D possibly TRBD1 on 5 matching bases. V dropped 8 bases and J dropped 3 bases, with 13 bases sitting between them. The CDR3 extends over 13 amino acids. Germline V gene sequence: CDR1 MDHEN, CDR2 SYDVKM. The CDR3, as DNA: TGTGCCAGCGAGCAGGGCAGAGACACTGAAGCTTTCTTT. Its protein product is CASEQGRDTEAFF.

The genes are TRBV27 and TRBJ2-7; the match to TRBD2 covers 9 bases. V shed 6 bases and J 0 bases; nucleotides not matched to a gene: 3. This CDR3 has 14 residues. Germline V gene data show CDR1 as MNHEY and CDR2 as SMNVEV (reference sequence). The CDR3 bases are TGTGCCAGCAGGATAGCGGGGGACTCCTACGAGCAGTACTTC. Translation: CASRIAGDSYEQYF.

The chain joins TRBV11-2 to TRBJ2-7; possible D gene TRBD2, 5 bases. The V and J ends lost 2 bases and 5 bases respectively, with 16 bases between them. The CDR3 has 15 residues. The germline V gene encodes CDR1 SGHAT and CDR2 FQNNGV. This chain's CDR3 is CASSLNPSGSHEQYF. CDR3 DNA sequence: TGTGCCAGCAGCTTAAACCCCTCGGGGTCCCACGAGCAGTACTTC.

The genes are TRBV7-2 and TRBJ1-3; the D is unclear. Trimming took off 0 bases at V and 3 bases at J, with 9 bases between the two ends. The CDR3 covers 15 residues. The germline V gene encodes CDR1 SGHTA and CDR2 FQGNSA. The CDR3 reads CASSLAMSGGNTIYF. CDR3 nucleotide sequence: TGTGCCAGCAGCTTAGCGATGTCGGGTGGAAACACCATATATTTT. Using reference TRBV7-2 and TRBJ1-3 for the parts outside the CDR3, the full variable domain is GAGVSQSPSNKVTEKGKDVELRCDPISGHTALYWYRQSLGQGLEFLIYFQGNSAPDKSGLPSDRFSAERTGGSVSTLTIQRTQQEDSAVYLCASSLAMSGGNTIYFGEGSWLTVV.

The gene calls are TRBV2 and TRBJ2-6, with a weak D call TRBD2 (6 bases). CDR1 and CDR2 from the germline V gene are SNHLY and FYNNEI. V was trimmed by 4 bases and J by 3 bases, leaving 13 bases between them. The CDR3 length is 16 residues. CDR3 nucleotide sequence: TGTGCCAGCAGTGTGTGGGGGGAGGATGGGGCCAACGTCCTGACTTTC. This gives the protein CASSVWGEDGANVLTF.

The chain links TRBV7-9 to TRBJ2-7; 8 bases map to TRBD1. The J segment lost 3 bases and the V segment lost 1 base, leaving 5 bases of the junction unmatched. The CDR3 is 15 amino acids. Germline values: CDR1 SEHNR, CDR2 FQNEAQ (reference sequence). The chain's CDR3 is CASSLVGTGIYEQYF. The CDR3 DNA follows: TGTGCCAGCAGCTTAGTCGGGACAGGTATCTACGAGCAGTACTTC.

V is TRBV11-2 and J is TRBJ2-1; possibly TRBD2 for D (5 bases). This CDR3 is 12 amino acids long. The V and J ends lost 1 base and 13 bases respectively, with 11 bases between them. Germline CDR1 reads SGHAT; CDR2 reads FQNNGV. CDR3 bases: TGTGCCAGCAGCTTAGCGCGGGCGGATCAGTTCTTC. Translated, it gives CASSLARADQFF.

The chain is built from TRBV15 and TRBJ1-1, with TRBD1 matching 8 bases. In germline, CDR1 is LNHNV, CDR2 YYDKDF (reference sequence). Trimming removed 0 bases from V and 11 bases from J; junction bases left unmatched: 8. This CDR3 has 14 residues. DNA of the CDR3: TGTGCCACCAGCAGAGATGCCTCAGGGGGCGCGGCTTTCTTT. As protein: CATSRDASGGAAFF.

CDR3 in amino acids: CASSVVDREATGELFF. For the CDR3, the DNA is TGTGCCAGCAGCGTAGTGGACAGGGAGGCCACCGGGGAGCTGTTTTTT. The rearrangement joins TRBV9 to TRBJ2-2; 8 bases agree with TRBD1. The germline V gene has CDR1 SGDLS and CDR2 YYNGEE. The CDR3 runs to 16 residues. The junction had 5 bases not matched to a gene; V was cut back by 0 bases and J by 4 bases.

The V and J genes are TRBV6-5 and TRBJ2-1, with 11 positions matching TRBD2. CDR1 is MNHEY and CDR2 is SVGAGI in the germline V gene. The CDR3 sequence is 15 residues long. The J segment lost 10 bases and the V segment lost 6 bases, leaving 11 bases of the junction unmatched. DNA for the CDR3: TGTGCCAGCAGGAAAGGGACTAGCGGTAAGGTCGAGCAGTTCTTC. It encodes CASRKGTSGKVEQFF.

This chain connects TRBV27 to TRBJ2-1; tentative D call: TRBD1 (6 bases). V lost 2 bases and J lost 5, with 13 bases in between. Germline assignment: CDR1 MNHEY and CDR2 SMNVEV (reference sequence). The CDR3 spans 15 residues. The CDR3 coding sequence is TGTGCCAGCAGTTTAGGTCCAGGGGCGAACAATGAGCAGTTCTTC. It is translated as CASSLGPGANNEQFF.